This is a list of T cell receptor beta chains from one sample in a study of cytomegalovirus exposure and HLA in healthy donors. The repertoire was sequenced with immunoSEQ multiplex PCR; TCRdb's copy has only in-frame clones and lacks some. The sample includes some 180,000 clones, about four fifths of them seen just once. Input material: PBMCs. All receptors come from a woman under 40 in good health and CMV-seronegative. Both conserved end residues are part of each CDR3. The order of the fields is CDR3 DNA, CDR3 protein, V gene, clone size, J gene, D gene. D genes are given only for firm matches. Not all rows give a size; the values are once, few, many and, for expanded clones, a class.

cdr3_nt: TGCGCCAGCAGCCTACAGGGGCGATATTCACCCCTCCACTTT
cdr3_aa: CASSLQGRYSPLHF
v_call: TRBV4-3
clone_size: -
j_call: TRBJ1-6
d_call: TRBD1

cdr3_nt: TGTGCCAGCAGTTTTACAGGGGGATCCACCGGGGAGCTGTTTTTT
cdr3_aa: CASSFTGGSTGELFF
v_call: TRBV28
clone_size: -
j_call: TRBJ2-2
d_call: TRBD1

cdr3_nt: TGTGCCAGCAGCCAACTAGCGGGGGCCGTAAATGAGCAGTTCTTC
cdr3_aa: CASSQLAGAVNEQFF
v_call: TRBV2
clone_size: few
j_call: TRBJ2-1
d_call: TRBD2

cdr3_nt: TGTGCCAGCAGCCCGACAGGGGTAGATATGGCCCAGCATTTT
cdr3_aa: CASSPTGVDMAQHF
v_call: TRBV7-9
clone_size: -
j_call: TRBJ1-5
d_call: TRBD1

cdr3_nt: TGCGCCAGCAGCTTGGGCTTGGCAGGGGGTCGGGAGACCCAGTACTTC
cdr3_aa: CASSLGLAGGRETQYF
v_call: TRBV5-1
clone_size: -
j_call: TRBJ2-5
d_call: TRBD1

cdr3_nt: TGTGCCTGGAGGGAACAGGGTTTTTATGGCTACACCTTC
cdr3_aa: CAWREQGFYGYTF
v_call: TRBV30
clone_size: once
j_call: TRBJ1-2
d_call: -

cdr3_nt: TGTGCCAGCTGTTTCAGGCCCCACACAGATACGCAGTATTTT
cdr3_aa: CASCFRPHTDTQYF
v_call: TRBV6-1
clone_size: -
j_call: TRBJ2-3
d_call: -

cdr3_nt: TGTGCCAGCAGCCGCCGGGACAACCAATTGGGGTATGGCTACACCTTC
cdr3_aa: CASSRRDNQLGYGYTF
v_call: TRBV7-8
clone_size: -
j_call: TRBJ1-2
d_call: -

cdr3_nt: TGTGCCAGCAGCCCCCAGGGGCTCGGGGGGCCTGAGTATTTT
cdr3_aa: CASSPQGLGGPEYF
v_call: TRBV9
clone_size: -
j_call: TRBJ2-3
d_call: -

cdr3_nt: TGCGCCAGCCGCGGACAGGGATCGAACACTGAAGCTTTCTTT
cdr3_aa: CASRGQGSNTEAFF
v_call: TRBV5-1
clone_size: -
j_call: TRBJ1-1
d_call: TRBD1

cdr3_nt: TGTGCCAGCAGACCCACTGAACTGAACACTGAAGCTTTCTTT
cdr3_aa: CASRPTELNTEAFF
v_call: TRBV7-2
clone_size: -
j_call: TRBJ1-1
d_call: -

cdr3_nt: TGTGCCAGCAGTTCCATCACAGGGGCCTCCAATCAGCCCCAGCATTTT
cdr3_aa: CASSSITGASNQPQHF
v_call: TRBV6-5
clone_size: -
j_call: TRBJ1-5
d_call: TRBD1

cdr3_nt: TGTGCCAGCAGCCCACTTGGGGACAGTACTAACTATGGCTACACCTTC
cdr3_aa: CASSPLGDSTNYGYTF
v_call: TRBV14
clone_size: -
j_call: TRBJ1-2
d_call: TRBD1

cdr3_nt: TGTGCCAGCTCACCACTGGGACAGAACTATGGCTACACCTTC
cdr3_aa: CASSPLGQNYGYTF
v_call: TRBV18
clone_size: -
j_call: TRBJ1-2
d_call: TRBD1

cdr3_nt: TGCGCCAGCAGCCTGGGACAGGGAAACACCATATATTTT
cdr3_aa: CASSLGQGNTIYF
v_call: TRBV5-1
clone_size: -
j_call: TRBJ1-3
d_call: TRBD1

cdr3_nt: TGTGCCAGTACTTCCGGCCTAAAACAGGGAGCGTATGGCTACACCTTC
cdr3_aa: CASTSGLKQGAYGYTF
v_call: TRBV19
clone_size: -
j_call: TRBJ1-2
d_call: -

cdr3_nt: TGTGCCAGCAGCCCACGGACAATTCAAGAGACCCAGTACTTC
cdr3_aa: CASSPRTIQETQYF
v_call: TRBV13
clone_size: -
j_call: TRBJ2-5
d_call: -

cdr3_nt: TGTGCCAGCAGTGACCGGACAGTGGGTGCCTACGAGCAGTACTTC
cdr3_aa: CASSDRTVGAYEQYF
v_call: TRBV6-6
clone_size: -
j_call: TRBJ2-7
d_call: -

cdr3_nt: TGCGCCAGCAGTGGTATATACGAGCAGTACTTC
cdr3_aa: CASSGIYEQYF
v_call: TRBV10-2
clone_size: -
j_call: TRBJ2-7
d_call: -

cdr3_nt: TGTGCCTGCCTAGGACAGGGGATCGATGAGCAGTTCTTC
cdr3_aa: CACLGQGIDEQFF
v_call: TRBV7-2
clone_size: -
j_call: TRBJ2-1
d_call: TRBD1

cdr3_nt: TGTGCCAGCAGCCTGACCGCCAAGGTCGGGGAAAAACTGTTTTTT
cdr3_aa: CASSLTAKVGEKLFF
v_call: TRBV7-2
clone_size: -
j_call: TRBJ1-4
d_call: -

cdr3_nt: TGTGCCAGTAGTATAGCAGGACCGGGGTCCTACGAGCAGTACTTC
cdr3_aa: CASSIAGPGSYEQYF
v_call: TRBV19
clone_size: -
j_call: TRBJ2-7
d_call: -

cdr3_nt: TGTGCCTGGAAAGGACAGGGACCCAATCAGCCCCAGCATTTT
cdr3_aa: CAWKGQGPNQPQHF
v_call: TRBV30
clone_size: -
j_call: TRBJ1-5
d_call: TRBD1

cdr3_nt: TGTGCCAGTAGTATAAGGGGGCCTGGGGCCAACGTCCTGACTTTC
cdr3_aa: CASSIRGPGANVLTF
v_call: TRBV19
clone_size: -
j_call: TRBJ2-6
d_call: TRBD1

cdr3_nt: TGTGCCAGCAGTTTATTCGGCACTGAAGCTTTCTTT
cdr3_aa: CASSLFGTEAFF
v_call: TRBV6-5
clone_size: few
j_call: TRBJ1-1
d_call: -

cdr3_nt: TGTGCCAGCAGGCAAGCGGGGGTCGTCTACGAGCAGTACTTC
cdr3_aa: CASRQAGVVYEQYF
v_call: TRBV6-5
clone_size: -
j_call: TRBJ2-7
d_call: TRBD2

cdr3_nt: TGTGCCAGCAGCTTGGCTAGCGGGGGAACCTACGAGCAGTACTTC
cdr3_aa: CASSLASGGTYEQYF
v_call: TRBV5-4
clone_size: -
j_call: TRBJ2-7
d_call: TRBD2

cdr3_nt: TGTGCCTGGAGTGTCGGGGGGCACCAGCCCCAGCATTTT
cdr3_aa: CAWSVGGHQPQHF
v_call: TRBV30
clone_size: few
j_call: TRBJ1-5
d_call: -

cdr3_nt: TGTGCCAGCAGTCAGCGGAAGGGAGGGCTTTACAATGAGCAGTTCTTC
cdr3_aa: CASSQRKGGLYNEQFF
v_call: TRBV25-1
clone_size: -
j_call: TRBJ2-1
d_call: TRBD2

cdr3_nt: TGCAGCGCATCGAAACAGGGAAGAGGGACTGAAGCTTTCTTT
cdr3_aa: CSASKQGRGTEAFF
v_call: TRBV29-1
clone_size: -
j_call: TRBJ1-1
d_call: -

cdr3_nt: TGCGCCAGCAGTTATGACAGGGGTAGCAATCAGCCCCAGCATTTT
cdr3_aa: CASSYDRGSNQPQHF
v_call: TRBV4-1
clone_size: -
j_call: TRBJ1-5
d_call: TRBD1

cdr3_nt: TGTGCCAGCAGTGAAGTGGAGGGACAGGGTCATGAAAAACTGTTTTTT
cdr3_aa: CASSEVEGQGHEKLFF
v_call: TRBV6-1
clone_size: -
j_call: TRBJ1-4
d_call: TRBD1

cdr3_nt: TGTGCCAGCAGCTCACCACAGGGCTCGTTTTATAGCAATCAGCCCCAGCATTTT
cdr3_aa: CASSSPQGSFYSNQPQHF
v_call: TRBV7-2
clone_size: -
j_call: TRBJ1-5
d_call: -

cdr3_nt: TGTGCCAGCAGCTTTCCGGGACTAGCGGGGGGACCTAGCTCCTACGAGCAGTACTTC
cdr3_aa: CASSFPGLAGGPSSYEQYF
v_call: TRBV7-9
clone_size: -
j_call: TRBJ2-7
d_call: TRBD2

cdr3_nt: TGTGCCAGCAGCTCGCCGGAGGGCAGGGGCAATCAGCCCCAGCATTTT
cdr3_aa: CASSSPEGRGNQPQHF
v_call: TRBV7-3
clone_size: -
j_call: TRBJ1-5
d_call: -

cdr3_nt: TGTGCCAGCAGTTCACAGGGAAAGCATCAGCCCCAGCATTTT
cdr3_aa: CASSSQGKHQPQHF
v_call: TRBV27
clone_size: -
j_call: TRBJ1-5
d_call: -

cdr3_nt: TGTGCCAGCTCACCAATCGAGAGCTCCTACGAGCAGTACTTC
cdr3_aa: CASSPIESSYEQYF
v_call: TRBV18
clone_size: -
j_call: TRBJ2-7
d_call: -

cdr3_nt: TGTGCCACCAGCAGATTGGGCGACACTGAAGCTTTCTTT
cdr3_aa: CATSRLGDTEAFF
v_call: TRBV15
clone_size: once
j_call: TRBJ1-1
d_call: -

cdr3_nt: TGCGCCAGCAGTGAGACTAGCGGGAGGGCGGCCCAGTACTTC
cdr3_aa: CASSETSGRAAQYF
v_call: TRBV10-1
clone_size: -
j_call: TRBJ2-5
d_call: TRBD2

cdr3_nt: TGCGCCAGCAGCAGGGACACTATGAACACTGAAGCTTTCTTT
cdr3_aa: CASSRDTMNTEAFF
v_call: TRBV5-1
clone_size: -
j_call: TRBJ1-1
d_call: -

cdr3_nt: TGTGCCAGCAGCGTTGAGTCTGGAAACACCATATATTTT
cdr3_aa: CASSVESGNTIYF
v_call: TRBV7-6
clone_size: -
j_call: TRBJ1-3
d_call: -

cdr3_nt: TGCAGCGGGAAGACAGTGATGAACACTGAAGCTTTCTTT
cdr3_aa: CSGKTVMNTEAFF
v_call: TRBV29-1
clone_size: -
j_call: TRBJ1-1
d_call: -

cdr3_nt: TGTGCCAGCAGACAGTCCGGGACAGGGGTCAATCAGCCCCAGCATTTT
cdr3_aa: CASRQSGTGVNQPQHF
v_call: TRBV6-6
clone_size: -
j_call: TRBJ1-5
d_call: TRBD1

cdr3_nt: TGTGCCAGCAGCTCCTCCGGGGTAGCGGGGCAAGAGACCCAGTACTTC
cdr3_aa: CASSSSGVAGQETQYF
v_call: TRBV7-3
clone_size: -
j_call: TRBJ2-5
d_call: TRBD2

cdr3_nt: TGCGCCAGCAGCCAAGACGGGACAGGATACACAGATACGCAGTATTTT
cdr3_aa: CASSQDGTGYTDTQYF
v_call: TRBV4-3
clone_size: -
j_call: TRBJ2-3
d_call: TRBD1

cdr3_nt: TGTGCCAGCAGACCGGGACTAGCGGGGATACACTTAGCCAAAAACATTCAGTACTTC
cdr3_aa: CASRPGLAGIHLAKNIQYF
v_call: TRBV6-4
clone_size: -
j_call: TRBJ2-4
d_call: TRBD2